This T cell receptor (beta chain) originates from a study of Graves' ophthalmopathy and Graves' hyperthyroidism. Germline V gene lookup returns CDR1 SGHRS and CDR2 YFSETQ. The CDR3 has 13 residues. Trimming pared 4 bases from V and 4 bases from J, leaving 11 bases between. CDR3 regions of TCR beta were amplified from RNA transcripts. Second-round multiplex PCR came after a first-round RT-PCR that employed HTBI primers. TCRdb redid the calling of the multiplex PCR reads with MiXCR, one entry per CDR3 protein. In the table there are 360,000 or so distinct CDR3 sequences, around 17% of which are singletons. This clonotype was observed a handful of times.

The receptor was derived from a woman in her late teens or twenties with Graves' ophthalmopathy. The V gene is TRBV5-1, the J gene TRBJ2-5, with D possibly TRBD2 on 5 matching bases. What was sequenced was peripheral blood. The DNA for the CDR3 is TGCGCCAGCAGCAAGGGAGAGCCAGAGACCCAGTACTTC. This encodes CASSKGEPETQYF.